This TCR beta chain was sequenced during a study of blood T cells in healthy people across ages. Ten or more counts support this clonotype. For the second PCR, which ran for 7 to 11 cycles, a sample-barcoded 5' primer and a J-beta primer mix were used. TCRdb re-called the 5' RACE reads with MiXCR, one entry per CDR3 protein. In the table there are roughly 1,700,000 distinct CDR3 sequences, 25% to 30% of which are singletons. This receptor was obtained from a young woman in good health. Sequenced sample: blood.

For the CDR3, the DNA is TGCAGCGCTGAGGGACTAGGGGACAATGAGCAGTTCTTC. It specifies CSAEGLGDNEQFF. The J gene is TRBJ2-1, the V gene TRBV29-1, with 8 positions matching TRBD2. CDR1 is SQVTM, CDR2 ANQGSEA, per germline. The CDR3 runs to 13 residues. Germline trimming cut 7 bases from V and 5 bases from J; bases unmatched to any gene: 7.